This T cell receptor beta chain was captured in a study of T cell changes during pregnancy in multiple sclerosis. TCRdb keeps only in-frame clones here, not all; method: immunoSEQ multiplex PCR. The data hold 85,000 to 120,000 clones, with about 90% observed a single time. The CDR3 is 16 residues long. The V gene's germline CDR1 is SNHLY and CDR2 FYNNEI. Trimming stripped 0 bases from V and 8 bases from J, with 16 bases between. The sequencing here drew on peripheral blood, taken before pregnancy. This receptor was taken from a female donor with multiple sclerosis, enrolled in a pregnancy study. The V and J genes are TRBV2 and TRBJ1-4; possible D gene TRBD1, 5 bases. The CDR3 sequence: CASSEAGQGGNEKLFF. For the CDR3, the DNA is TGTGCCAGCAGTGAAGCGGGGCAGGGTGGGAACGAAAAACTGTTTTTT.